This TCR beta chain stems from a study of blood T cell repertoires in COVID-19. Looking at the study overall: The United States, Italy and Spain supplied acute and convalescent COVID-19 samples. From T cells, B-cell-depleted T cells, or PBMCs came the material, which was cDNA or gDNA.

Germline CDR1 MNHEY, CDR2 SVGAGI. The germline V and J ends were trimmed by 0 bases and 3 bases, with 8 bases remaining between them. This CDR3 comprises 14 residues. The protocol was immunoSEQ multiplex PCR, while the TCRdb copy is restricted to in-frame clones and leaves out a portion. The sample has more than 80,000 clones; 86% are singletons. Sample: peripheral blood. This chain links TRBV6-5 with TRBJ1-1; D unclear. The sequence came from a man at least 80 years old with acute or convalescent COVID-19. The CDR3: CASSYSNGDTEAFF. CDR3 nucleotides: TGTGCCAGCAGTTACTCGAACGGGGACACTGAAGCTTTCTTT.